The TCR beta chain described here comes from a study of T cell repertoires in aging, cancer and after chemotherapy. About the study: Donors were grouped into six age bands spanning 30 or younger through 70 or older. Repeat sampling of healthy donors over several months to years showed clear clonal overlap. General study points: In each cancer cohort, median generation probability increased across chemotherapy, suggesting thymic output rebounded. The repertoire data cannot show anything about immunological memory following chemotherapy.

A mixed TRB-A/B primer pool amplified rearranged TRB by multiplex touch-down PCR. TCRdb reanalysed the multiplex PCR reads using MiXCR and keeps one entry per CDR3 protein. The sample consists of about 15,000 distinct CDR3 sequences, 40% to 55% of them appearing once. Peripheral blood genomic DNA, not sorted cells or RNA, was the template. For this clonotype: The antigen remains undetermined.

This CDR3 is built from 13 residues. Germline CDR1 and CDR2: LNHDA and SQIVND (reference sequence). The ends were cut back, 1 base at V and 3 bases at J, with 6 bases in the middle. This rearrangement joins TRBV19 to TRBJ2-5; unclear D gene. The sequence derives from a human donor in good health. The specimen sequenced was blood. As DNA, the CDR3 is TGTGCCAGTAGTATAGTACTTAAAGAGACCCAGTACTTC. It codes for CASSIVLKETQYF.